This TCR beta chain was obtained from a study of OX40 agonist ivuxolimab in advanced cancers. Study context: In this trial design, patients received ivuxolimab intravenously at 0.01 to 10 mg/kg every 2 weeks. Partial responses were seen in three patients, one with hepatocellular carcinoma and two with cutaneous melanoma. Overall study findings and caveats: Among the lowest peripheral clonal expansion occurred in 0.1-3.0 mg/kg partial responders.

Clones were read by immunoSEQ multiplex PCR, and TCRdb kept only the in-frame ones, dropping some. The table has around 68,000 clones, approximately 86% seen once; the top ten hold approximately 2%. The ends were cut back, 2 bases at V and 5 bases at J, with 11 bases in the middle. Germline values: CDR1 SGHNT, CDR2 YYREEE (reference sequence). CDR3 length equals 14 residues. People who had autoimmune disease history or systemic immunosuppression were excluded. Comments on this clone: The antigen remains undetermined.

The sequencing here drew on CD4+ or CD8+ T cells sorted from blood, taken in a trial of the OX40 agonist ivuxolimab. This receptor was taken from an adult with an advanced solid tumor such as melanoma, head and neck, liver or kidney cancer. The rearrangement uses TRBV5-4 and TRBJ2-1; possibly TRBD2 for D (6 bases). The CDR3 DNA is TGTGCCAGCAGCTTAACACTAGCAGACAATGAGCAGTTCTTC. The encoded protein is CASSLTLADNEQFF.